This is a list of T cell receptor beta chains from one sample in a study of PD-L1 blockade in urothelial cancer. Profiled with immunoSEQ multiplex PCR; TCRdb holds only in-frame clones, not every one. In the table there are some 80,000 clones, about 85% of which are singletons. Specimen: PBMCs, collected around atezolizumab (anti-PD-L1) treatment. All receptors derive from a woman between 65 and 79 years old with urothelial cancer. CDR3s include the opening cysteine and the closing phenylalanine or tryptophan. The order of the fields is V gene, J gene, D gene, clone size, CDR3 DNA, CDR3 protein. A D gene is named only where the DNA matches it firmly. Size is stated for part of the rows, as once, few or many counts, or as a class when the clone is expanded.

TRBV7-9	TRBJ1-1	TRBD1	.	TGTGCCAGCAGCTTAGCCCGAAGGGGGCCGACTGAAGCTTTCTTT	CASSLARRGPTEAFF
TRBV20-1	TRBJ2-7	TRBD1	once	TGCAGTGCTAAAGGACAGGACGAGCAGTACTTC	CSAKGQDEQYF
TRBV2	TRBJ1-1	.	few	TGTGCCAGCATGCGGGGGCTTGGCACTGAAGCTTTCTTT	CASMRGLGTEAFF
TRBV18	TRBJ2-3	.	.	TGTGCCAGCTCACCAAGCAACACAGATACGCAGTATTTT	CASSPSNTDTQYF
TRBV6-1	TRBJ2-3	.	once	TGTGCCAGCAGCGCCCCTAGAGCCACAGATACGCAGTATTTT	CASSAPRATDTQYF
TRBV7-2	TRBJ2-7	TRBD2	.	TGTGCCAGCAGCCTAGGGACTAGCGGAACCTACGAGCAGTACTTC	CASSLGTSGTYEQYF
TRBV27	TRBJ2-5	TRBD2	.	TGTGCCAGCAGTTTATTGCAGGGCGGGGGGGAGACCCAGTACTTC	CASSLLQGGGETQYF
TRBV5-1	TRBJ1-2	.	.	TGCGCCAGCAGCTGGGGGGACTCGGGGGACGGCTACACCTTC	CASSWGDSGDGYTF
TRBV7-8	TRBJ2-3	TRBD2	.	TGTGCCAGCAGCTTCAGACTAGCCGACACAGATACGCAGTATTTT	CASSFRLADTDTQYF
TRBV5-5	TRBJ2-7	.	.	TGTGCCAGCAGCTTGGTACGGGGAGGCCCCTACGAGCAGTACTTC	CASSLVRGGPYEQYF
TRBV27	TRBJ1-1	.	.	TGTGCCAGCAGTTTAGTGGTCGGACAGCACAGTGAAGCTTTCTTT	CASSLVVGQHSEAFF
TRBV18	TRBJ2-5	TRBD1	.	TGTGCCAGCTCACCAAACAGGGGGACAGAGACCCAGTACTTC	CASSPNRGTETQYF
TRBV29-1	TRBJ2-4	TRBD1	.	TGCAGCGTTGAAGGCGGGACAGGGAGGGACATTCAGTACTTC	CSVEGGTGRDIQYF
TRBV19	TRBJ2-5	TRBD2	.	TGTGCCAGTAGTTTTTCCGGACTAGCGGGGGGAAAGGTACAAGAGACCCAGTACTTC	CASSFSGLAGGKVQETQYF
TRBV7-2	TRBJ1-3	TRBD1	.	TGTGCCAGCAGCTTAGTGACAGGGTCTGGAAACACCATATATTTT	CASSLVTGSGNTIYF
TRBV5-6	TRBJ1-4	TRBD1	once	TGTGCCAGCAGCCGGCTCCGGGACAGGGGAATAGAAGAAAAACTGTTTTTT	CASSRLRDRGIEEKLFF
TRBV5-1	TRBJ1-2	.	.	TGCGCCAGCAGCTTGTCAGGGGATGACGGCTACACCTTC	CASSLSGDDGYTF
TRBV5-1	TRBJ2-1	TRBD1	.	TGCGCCAGCAGCTTGGGCATCCGGGACAGGGGACTTAACAATGAGCAGTTCTTC	CASSLGIRDRGLNNEQFF
TRBV4-3	TRBJ1-1	.	.	TGCGCCAGCAGCCAAGATAGTTGGAACACTGAAGCTTTCTTT	CASSQDSWNTEAFF
TRBV4-1	TRBJ2-5	.	.	TGCGCCAGCAGCCTACTACCCCAAGAGACCCAGTACTTC	CASSLLPQETQYF
TRBV5-1	TRBJ2-7	.	.	TGCGCCAGCAGCTTGGGAGCGGAGCTACCCCCCTACGAGCAGTACTTC	CASSLGAELPPYEQYF
TRBV11-2	TRBJ1-2	.	.	TGTGCCAGCAGCCGGAACAGAGACGGGGGCTATGGCTACACCTTC	CASSRNRDGGYGYTF
TRBV11-2	TRBJ2-1	TRBD2	.	TGTGCCAGCAGCTTACGGGAGGGTGGCGGGAGGGCCGATGAGCAGTTCTTC	CASSLREGGGRADEQFF
TRBV18	TRBJ1-6	.	.	TGTGCCAGCTCGTTGACAGAGTATAATTCACCCCTCCACTTT	CASSLTEYNSPLHF
TRBV6-1	TRBJ1-1	.	.	TGTGCCAGCAGTCCCGACGTGTGGAAGGGGGCTGAAGCTTTCTTT	CASSPDVWKGAEAFF
TRBV7-2	TRBJ2-3	TRBD2	once	TGTGCCAGCAGCTTCAGTAGACTAGCGCTCCGCACAGATACGCAGTATTTT	CASSFSRLALRTDTQYF
TRBV2	TRBJ1-5	TRBD1	once	TGTGCCAGCAGTGTAACAGGGGGTGACAATCAGCCCCAGCATTTT	CASSVTGGDNQPQHF
TRBV10-3	TRBJ2-1	TRBD1	.	TGTGCCATCAGTGAGGACAGGGTCACGTACAATGAGCAGTTCTTC	CAISEDRVTYNEQFF
TRBV5-4	TRBJ2-5	.	.	TGTGCCAGCAGCTCCCTTTCGGTAGCCCAAGAGACCCAGTACTTC	CASSSLSVAQETQYF
TRBV29-1	TRBJ2-5	TRBD2	.	TGCAGCGTTATTCAGCGGGGGGACCAAGAGACCCAGTACTTC	CSVIQRGDQETQYF
TRBV2	TRBJ2-7	TRBD1	few	TGTGCCAGCAGTACGGGACAGGGGGCCTACGAGCAGTACTTC	CASSTGQGAYEQYF
TRBV5-6	TRBJ2-3	TRBD1	.	TGTGCCAGCAGCTTGGCCAATGTGGGACAGGGGAGCACAGATACGCAGTATTTT	CASSLANVGQGSTDTQYF
TRBV4-1	TRBJ2-1	.	once	TGCGCCAGCAGCCTCGACCCGACAGGGAGGAATGAGCAGTTCTTC	CASSLDPTGRNEQFF
TRBV7-9	TRBJ2-4	.	.	TGTGCCAGCAGCTCCCCTGGTGCGGCCAAAAACATTCAGTACTTC	CASSSPGAAKNIQYF
TRBV6-5	TRBJ2-7	.	once	TGTGCCAGCAACCCCCAGGGGCCCCCCTACGAGCAGTACTTC	CASNPQGPPYEQYF
TRBV28	TRBJ2-1	TRBD2	.	TGTGCCAGCAGTTCGATAGCGGGTGGCTTGGGGGAGCAGTTCTTC	CASSSIAGGLGEQFF
TRBV2	TRBJ1-2	TRBD1	.	TGTGCCAGCAGCCCAGGGGGCCTAGGCTACACCTTC	CASSPGGLGYTF
TRBV29-1	TRBJ1-4	TRBD1	.	TGCAGCGTTCGGGACAGTCTGGCAACTAATGAAAAACTGTTTTTT	CSVRDSLATNEKLFF
TRBV2	TRBJ2-1	.	.	TGTGCCAGCAGTGAGCTAGACCCCTCCAATGAGCAGTTCTTC	CASSELDPSNEQFF
TRBV6-5	TRBJ2-3	TRBD1	.	TGTGCCAGCAGGAAGGGACAGGGGGCAGGAGATACGCAGTATTTT	CASRKGQGAGDTQYF
TRBV18	TRBJ2-2	TRBD2	.	TGTGCCAGCTCGCCACTCCAATCTAGCGGGAGTATCACCGGGGAGCTGTTTTTT	CASSPLQSSGSITGELFF
TRBV7-9	TRBJ2-1	TRBD2	.	TGTGCCAGCAGCTTAGGGACTAGCGGGAGTCTAGATGAGCAGTTCTTC	CASSLGTSGSLDEQFF